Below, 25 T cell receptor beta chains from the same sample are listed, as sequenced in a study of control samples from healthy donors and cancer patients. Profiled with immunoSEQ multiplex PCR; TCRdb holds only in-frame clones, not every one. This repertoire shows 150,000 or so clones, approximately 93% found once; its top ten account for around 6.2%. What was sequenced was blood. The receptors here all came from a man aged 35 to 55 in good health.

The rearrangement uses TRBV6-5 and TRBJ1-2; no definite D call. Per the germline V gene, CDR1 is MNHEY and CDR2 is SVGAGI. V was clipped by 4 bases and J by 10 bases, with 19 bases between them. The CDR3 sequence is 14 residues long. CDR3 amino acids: CASSSGDPILVYTF. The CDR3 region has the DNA TGTGCCAGCAGTTCAGGAGACCCGATCCTGGTCTACACCTTC.

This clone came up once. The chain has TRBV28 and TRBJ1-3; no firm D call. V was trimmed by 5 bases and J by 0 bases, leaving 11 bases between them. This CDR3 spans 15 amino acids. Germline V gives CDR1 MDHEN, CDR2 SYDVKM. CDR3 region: CASSPRQASGNTIYF. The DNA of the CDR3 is TGTGCCAGCAGTCCGCGACAAGCCTCTGGAAACACCATATATTTT. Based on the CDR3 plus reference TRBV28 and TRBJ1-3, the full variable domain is DVKVTQSSRYLVKRTGEKVFLECVQDMDHENMFWYRQDPGLGLRLIYFSYDVKMKEKGDIPEGYSVSREKKERFSLILESASTNQTSMYLCASSPRQASGNTIYFGEGSWLTVV.

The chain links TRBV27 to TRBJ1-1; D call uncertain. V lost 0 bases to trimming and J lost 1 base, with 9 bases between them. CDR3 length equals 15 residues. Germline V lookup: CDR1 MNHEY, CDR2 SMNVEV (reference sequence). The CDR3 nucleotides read TGTGCCAGCAGTTTATCTGGCCCGCCGAACACTGAAGCTTTCTTT. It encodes CASSLSGPPNTEAFF.

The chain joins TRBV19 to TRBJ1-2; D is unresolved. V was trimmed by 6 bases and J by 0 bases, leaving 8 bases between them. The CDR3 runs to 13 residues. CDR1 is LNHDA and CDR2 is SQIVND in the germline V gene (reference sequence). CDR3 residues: CASSPSPNYGYTF. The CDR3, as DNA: TGTGCCAGTAGCCCATCACCTAACTATGGCTACACCTTC. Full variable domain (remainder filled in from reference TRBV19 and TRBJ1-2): DGGITQSPKYLFRKEGQNVTLSCEQNLNHDAMYWYRQDPGQGLRLIYYSQIVNDFQKGDIAEGYSVSREKKESFPLTVTSAQKNPTAFYLCASSPSPNYGYTFGSGTRLTVV.

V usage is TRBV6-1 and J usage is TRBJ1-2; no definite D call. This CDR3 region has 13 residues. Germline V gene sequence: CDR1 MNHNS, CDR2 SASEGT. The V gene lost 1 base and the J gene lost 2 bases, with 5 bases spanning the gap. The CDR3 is CASSEGANYGYTF. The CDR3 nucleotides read TGTGCCAGCAGTGAAGGGGCCAACTATGGCTACACCTTC.

As DNA, the CDR3 is TGTGCCAGCAGCCCTCCCGCTGGACTAGCCAAAAACATTCAGTACTTC. This sequence encodes CASSPPAGLAKNIQYF. V and J are TRBV11-2 and TRBJ2-4; tentatively, D is TRBD2 (5 bases). The CDR3 totals 16 residues. The V gene's germline CDR1 is SGHAT and CDR2 FQNNGV. V was trimmed by 5 bases and J by 0 bases, leaving 14 bases between them.

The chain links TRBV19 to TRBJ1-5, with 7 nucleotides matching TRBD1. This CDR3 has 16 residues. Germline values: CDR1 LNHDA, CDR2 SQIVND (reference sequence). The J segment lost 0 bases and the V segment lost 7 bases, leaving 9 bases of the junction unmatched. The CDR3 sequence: CASTPGRGLSNQPQHF. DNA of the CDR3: TGTGCCAGTACCCCGGGGAGGGGGCTTAGCAATCAGCCCCAGCATTTT.

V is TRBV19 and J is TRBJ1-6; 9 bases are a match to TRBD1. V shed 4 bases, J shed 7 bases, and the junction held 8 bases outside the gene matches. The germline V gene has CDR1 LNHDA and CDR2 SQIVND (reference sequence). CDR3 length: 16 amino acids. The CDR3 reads CASSNLAGTGNSPLHF. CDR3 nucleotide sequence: TGTGCCAGTAGTAACCTCGCCGGGACAGGGAATTCACCCCTCCACTTT.

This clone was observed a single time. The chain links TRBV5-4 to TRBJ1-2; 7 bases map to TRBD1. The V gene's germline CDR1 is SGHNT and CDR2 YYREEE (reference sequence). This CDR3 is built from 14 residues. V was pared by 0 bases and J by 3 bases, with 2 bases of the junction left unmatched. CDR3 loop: CASSLVQGHYGYTF. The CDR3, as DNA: TGTGCCAGCAGCTTGGTACAGGGGCACTATGGCTACACCTTC.

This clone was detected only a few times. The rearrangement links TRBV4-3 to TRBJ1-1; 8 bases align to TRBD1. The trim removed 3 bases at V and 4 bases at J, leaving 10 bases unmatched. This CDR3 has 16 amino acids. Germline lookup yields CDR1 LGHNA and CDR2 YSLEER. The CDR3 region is CASSQYATGATTEAFF. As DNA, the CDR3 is TGCGCCAGCAGCCAGTACGCGACAGGGGCGACCACTGAAGCTTTCTTT.

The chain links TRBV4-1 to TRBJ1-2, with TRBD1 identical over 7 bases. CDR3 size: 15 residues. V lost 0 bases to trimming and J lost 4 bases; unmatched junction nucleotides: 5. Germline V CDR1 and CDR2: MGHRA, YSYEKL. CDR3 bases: TGCGCCAGCAGCCAAGATTCCCAGGGGGGCTATGGCTACACCTTC. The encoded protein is CASSQDSQGGYGYTF.

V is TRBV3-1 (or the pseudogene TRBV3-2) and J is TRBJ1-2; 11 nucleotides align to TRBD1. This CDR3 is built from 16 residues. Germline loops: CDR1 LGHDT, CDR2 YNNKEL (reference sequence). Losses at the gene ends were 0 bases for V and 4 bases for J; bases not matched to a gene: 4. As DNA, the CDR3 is TGTGCCAGCAGCCAAGAGGGAGGGACAGGGGGCTATGGCTACACCTTC. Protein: CASSQEGGTGGYGYTF.

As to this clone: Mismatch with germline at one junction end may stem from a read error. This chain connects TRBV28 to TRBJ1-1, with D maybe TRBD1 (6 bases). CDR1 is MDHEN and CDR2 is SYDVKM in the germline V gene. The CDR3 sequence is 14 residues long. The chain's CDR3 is CASSAQGRNAEAFF. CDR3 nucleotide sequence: TGTGCCAGCAGTGCACAGGGTAGGAACGCTGAAGCTTTCTTT.

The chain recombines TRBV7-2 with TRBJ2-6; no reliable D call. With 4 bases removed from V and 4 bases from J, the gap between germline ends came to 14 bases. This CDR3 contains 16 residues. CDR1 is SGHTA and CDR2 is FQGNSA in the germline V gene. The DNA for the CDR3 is TGTGCCAGCAGCTCCCAGTCCCAGGCAGGGGCCAACGTCCTGACTTTC. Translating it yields CASSSQSQAGANVLTF.

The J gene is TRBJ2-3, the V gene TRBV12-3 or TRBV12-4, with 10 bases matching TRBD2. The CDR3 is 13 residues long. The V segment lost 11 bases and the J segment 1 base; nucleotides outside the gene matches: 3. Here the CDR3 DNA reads TGTGCCGGTGGGACTAGCGGCACAGATACGCAGTATTTT. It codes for CAGGTSGTDTQYF.

This CDR3 is CASSDGGYQPQHF. The CDR3 region has the DNA TGTGCCAGCAGTGATGGGGGATACCAGCCCCAGCATTTT. The gene calls are TRBV6-1 and TRBJ1-5; D is perhaps TRBD1 (5 bases). The CDR3 length is 13 residues. Trimming left V 3 bases short and J 7 bases short, with 10 bases between. Germline CDR1 MNHNS, CDR2 SASEGT.

The CDR3 reads CASRPGQAPGQPQHF. The CDR3 nucleotides are TGTGCCAGCAGGCCGGGACAGGCCCCGGGTCAGCCCCAGCATTTT. The chain carries TRBV28 and TRBJ1-5; 8 positions agree with TRBD1. Germline V gene lookup returns CDR1 MDHEN and CDR2 SYDVKM. The V and J ends lost 6 bases and 6 bases, in that order; junction bases with no gene match: 10. The CDR3 runs 15 residues.

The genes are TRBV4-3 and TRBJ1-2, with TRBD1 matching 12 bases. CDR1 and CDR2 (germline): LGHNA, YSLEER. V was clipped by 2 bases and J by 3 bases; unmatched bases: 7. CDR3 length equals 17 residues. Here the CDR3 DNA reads TGCGCCAGCAGCCAATCCCCGGGACAGGGGGCACACTATGGCTACACCTTC. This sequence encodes CASSQSPGQGAHYGYTF.

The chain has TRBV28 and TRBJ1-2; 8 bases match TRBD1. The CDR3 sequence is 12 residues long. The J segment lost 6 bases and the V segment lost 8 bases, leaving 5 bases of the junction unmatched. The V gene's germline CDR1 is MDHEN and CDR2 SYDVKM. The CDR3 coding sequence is TGTGCCAGCCGGGGACAGGAAGATGGCTACACCTTC. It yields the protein CASRGQEDGYTF.

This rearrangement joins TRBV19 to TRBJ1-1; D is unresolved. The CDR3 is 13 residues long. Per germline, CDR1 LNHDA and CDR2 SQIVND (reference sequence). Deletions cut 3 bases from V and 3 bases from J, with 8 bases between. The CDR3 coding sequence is TGTGCCAGTAGTATTACAGCGTACACTGAAGCTTTCTTT. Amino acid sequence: CASSITAYTEAFF.

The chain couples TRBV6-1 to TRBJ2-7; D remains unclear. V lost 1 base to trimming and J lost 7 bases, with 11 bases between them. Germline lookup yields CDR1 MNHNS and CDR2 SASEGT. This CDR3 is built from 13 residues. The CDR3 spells CASSEVRLKEQYF. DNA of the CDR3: TGTGCCAGCAGTGAAGTAAGACTGAAAGAGCAGTACTTC.

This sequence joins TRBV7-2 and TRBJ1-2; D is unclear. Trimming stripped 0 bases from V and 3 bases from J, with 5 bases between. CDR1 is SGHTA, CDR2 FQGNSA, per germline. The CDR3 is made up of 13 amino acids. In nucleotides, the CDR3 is TGTGCCAGCAGCTTAGCTGGGGACTATGGCTACACCTTC. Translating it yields CASSLAGDYGYTF.

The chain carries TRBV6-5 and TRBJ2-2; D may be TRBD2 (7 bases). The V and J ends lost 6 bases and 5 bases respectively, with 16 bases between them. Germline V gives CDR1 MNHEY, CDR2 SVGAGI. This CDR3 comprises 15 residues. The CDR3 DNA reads TGTGCCAGCAGCAGGGGAGGGGGAGGAACCGGGGAGCTGTTTTTT. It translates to CASSRGGGGTGELFF.

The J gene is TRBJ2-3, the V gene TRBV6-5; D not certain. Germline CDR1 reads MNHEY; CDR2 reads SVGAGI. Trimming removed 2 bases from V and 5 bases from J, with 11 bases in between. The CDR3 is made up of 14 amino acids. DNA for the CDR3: TGTGCCAGCAGTTACCAGTGGGATAAAGATACGCAGTATTTT. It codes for CASSYQWDKDTQYF.

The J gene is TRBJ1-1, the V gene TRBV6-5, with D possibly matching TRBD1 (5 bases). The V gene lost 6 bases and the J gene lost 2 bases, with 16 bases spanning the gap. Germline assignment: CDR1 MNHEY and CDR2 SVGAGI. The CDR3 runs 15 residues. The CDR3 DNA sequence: TGTGCCAGCAGGGACGAAGGCAGGGCCAACACTGAAGCTTTCTTT. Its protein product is CASRDEGRANTEAFF.